The rows below give T cell receptor beta chains drawn from one sample of a study of cytomegalovirus exposure and HLA in healthy donors. Method: immunoSEQ multiplex PCR; TCRdb's copy keeps in-frame clones and lacks some. Found here are roughly 150,000 clones, roughly 80% of them singletons; the top ten hold about an eighth. The sequenced sample was PBMCs. The receptors were sampled from a woman aged 40 to 49 in good health and CMV-seronegative. CDR3s include the opening cysteine and the closing phenylalanine or tryptophan. A D gene is named only where the DNA matches it firmly. A row's size may be missing; if present it is once, few, many or a size class.

v_call,j_call,d_call,clone_size,cdr3_aa,cdr3_nt
TRBV9,TRBJ1-3,.,.,CASSVDPDSGNTIYF,TGTGCCAGCAGCGTAGATCCAGACTCTGGAAACACCATATATTTT
TRBV2,TRBJ1-2,.,.,CASRFSNYGYTF,TGTGCCAGCAGGTTCTCTAACTATGGCTACACCTTC
TRBV4-1,TRBJ2-3,TRBD2,.,CASSQGPSGSLSDTQYF,TGCGCCAGCAGCCAAGGACCTAGCGGGAGTCTCTCAGATACGCAGTATTTT
TRBV19,TRBJ1-1,.,.,CASSAGTMNTEAFF,TGTGCCAGTAGTGCCGGGACAATGAACACTGAAGCTTTCTTT
TRBV5-6,TRBJ1-4,.,.,CASSSSPGSTNEKLFF,TGTGCCAGCAGCTCGAGTCCGGGTTCAACTAATGAAAAACTGTTTTTT
TRBV19,TRBJ2-7,.,.,CASSFLDSSSYEQYF,TGTGCCAGTAGTTTCCTTGACAGCAGCTCCTACGAGCAGTACTTC
TRBV28,TRBJ2-6,.,.,CASSSNGDALAGANVLTF,TGTGCCAGCAGTTCCAACGGGGATGCCCTAGCTGGGGCCAACGTCCTGACTTTC
TRBV6-6,TRBJ2-1,TRBD1,once,CASSYNGQDHRDEQFF,TGTGCCAGCAGTTACAATGGACAGGACCATAGGGATGAGCAGTTCTTC
TRBV29-1,TRBJ2-3,TRBD2,.,CSVEAQGGRRTDTQYF,TGCAGCGTTGAAGCTCAGGGAGGGAGGCGGACAGATACGCAGTATTTT
TRBV27,TRBJ2-1,TRBD2,.,CASSFRLAGYNEQFF,TGTGCCAGCAGTTTCAGACTAGCGGGGTACAATGAGCAGTTCTTC
TRBV4-2,TRBJ2-7,TRBD2,.,CASSQVAGTTYEQYF,TGTGCCAGCAGCCAAGTAGCGGGGACCACCTACGAGCAGTACTTC
TRBV15,TRBJ2-1,TRBD2,.,CATSRTGLGGEQFF,TGTGCCACCAGCAGAACAGGACTAGGCGGTGAGCAGTTCTTC
TRBV28,TRBJ2-6,.,.,CASRAGSGANVLTF,TGTGCCAGCAGAGCCGGCTCTGGGGCCAACGTCCTGACTTTC
TRBV11-3,TRBJ2-5,TRBD2,.,CASSLWAGVPRTQYF,TGTGCCAGCAGCTTATGGGCGGGGGTACCACGGACCCAGTACTTC
TRBV6-4,TRBJ2-3,TRBD2,.,CASSSGLAGTHWVERDTQYF,TGTGCCAGCAGTTCGGGACTAGCGGGGACCCATTGGGTGGAGAGAGATACGCAGTATTTT
TRBV4-3,TRBJ2-7,.,.,CASSQDLRRAESYEQYF,TGCGCCAGCAGCCAAGATCTACGGCGGGCGGAATCCTACGAGCAGTACTTC
TRBV19,TRBJ2-2,TRBD1,.,CASSIHRDRGRFRPNTGELFF,TGTGCCAGTAGTATACACCGGGACAGGGGGCGTTTCCGACCAAACACCGGGGAGCTGTTTTTT
TRBV7-2,TRBJ1-2,.,.,CASSLSQGPRVGGYTF,TGTGCCAGCAGCTTAAGCCAGGGCCCTCGGGTTGGCGGCTACACCTTC
TRBV6-1,TRBJ2-7,.,.,CASRGAQGGPYEQYF,TGTGCCAGCAGGGGGGCCCAAGGTGGACCCTACGAGCAGTACTTC
TRBV9,TRBJ2-2,TRBD2,.,CASSVVGGANTGELFF,TGTGCCAGCAGCGTAGTTGGGGGGGCGAACACCGGGGAGCTGTTTTTT
TRBV20-1,TRBJ2-4,TRBD2,.,CTPGGNIQYF,TGCACCCCGGGAGGAAACATTCAGTACTTC
TRBV5-1,TRBJ2-6,TRBD1,.,CASSLGGPGANVLTF,TGCGCCAGCAGCTTAGGGGGCCCTGGGGCCAACGTCCTGACTTTC
TRBV7-2,TRBJ2-1,.,.,CASSVTIFVGQFF,TGTGCCAGCAGCGTTACTATCTTTGTCGGGCAGTTCTTC
TRBV4-2,TRBJ1-2,.,.,CASSQTLEQIARYGYTF,TGTGCCAGCAGCCAAACCCTGGAACAGATTGCCCGCTATGGCTACACCTTC
TRBV5-4,TRBJ1-4,TRBD1,few,CASSSGGQGASEKLFF,TGTGCCAGCAGCTCTGGAGGGCAGGGGGCTTCTGAAAAACTGTTTTTT
TRBV18,TRBJ1-5,TRBD1,.,CASSPGQTGWTQPQHF,TGTGCCAGCTCACCAGGTCAGACAGGGTGGACTCAGCCCCAGCATTTT
TRBV5-1,TRBJ2-7,TRBD1,.,CASSSTGQGAYEQYF,TGCGCCAGCAGCTCCACGGGACAGGGGGCGTACGAGCAGTACTTC
TRBV21-1,TRBJ1-3,.,.,CARIHSPRGDPSSGNTIYF,TGTGCCAGAATACATTCCCCCCGGGGGGATCCCAGCTCTGGAAACACCATATATTTT
TRBV12-5,TRBJ1-1,TRBD1,.,CASGPWGAGGMRTEAFF,TGTGCTAGTGGTCCCTGGGGGGCAGGGGGCATGAGAACTGAAGCTTTCTTT
TRBV7-3,TRBJ2-7,.,.,CASSSRVTREQYF,TGTGCCAGCAGCTCGAGAGTGACTAGAGAGCAGTACTTC